The subject of this entry is one T cell receptor beta chain. The data belong to a study of blood T cell repertoires in COVID-19. For the study at large: Acute and convalescent COVID-19 specimens originated in the United States, Italy and Spain.

Per the study methods: The assay estimated nucleated cells by amplifying reference gene primers. TCRdb keeps only in-frame clones here, not all; method: immunoSEQ multiplex PCR. V and J calls and clone size come straight from that table; D and trimming were deduced from the DNA. This table has over 100,000 clones, 84% appearing once. Trimming removed 5 bases from V and 2 bases from J, with 12 bases in between. The CDR3 extends over 14 amino acids. Germline V gives CDR1 MNHEY, CDR2 SVGAGI. The chain combines TRBV6-5 with TRBJ2-5; perhaps TRBD2 as D (6 bases). This receptor was taken from a man in his 60s with acute or convalescent COVID-19. The sequencing sample was made of peripheral blood. The CDR3 sequence: CASSRRGGQETQYF. The CDR3 DNA reads as TGTGCCAGCAGTCGGAGGGGAGGTCAAGAGACCCAGTACTTC.